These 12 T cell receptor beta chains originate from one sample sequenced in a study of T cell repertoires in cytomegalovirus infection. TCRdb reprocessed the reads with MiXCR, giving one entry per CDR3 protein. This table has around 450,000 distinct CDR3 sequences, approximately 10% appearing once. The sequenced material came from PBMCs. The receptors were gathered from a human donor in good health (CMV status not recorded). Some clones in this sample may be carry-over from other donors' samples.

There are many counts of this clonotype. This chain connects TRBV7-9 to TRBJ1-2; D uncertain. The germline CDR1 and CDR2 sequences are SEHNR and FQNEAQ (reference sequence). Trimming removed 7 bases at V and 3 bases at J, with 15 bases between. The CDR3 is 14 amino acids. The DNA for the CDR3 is TGTGCCAGCACCCGTACACTGCAAGACTATGGCTACACCTTC. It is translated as CASTRTLQDYGYTF.

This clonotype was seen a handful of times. The CDR3 nucleotides are TGTGCCAGCAGTCTCCCGACTAGTGGATTAAACGAGCAGTACTTC. It translates to CASSLPTSGLNEQYF. The chain joins TRBV28 to TRBJ2-7; a weak D match, TRBD2 (6 bases). V was trimmed by 5 bases and J by 5 bases, leaving 19 bases between them. Germline values: CDR1 MDHEN, CDR2 SYDVKM. CDR3 length equals 15 residues.

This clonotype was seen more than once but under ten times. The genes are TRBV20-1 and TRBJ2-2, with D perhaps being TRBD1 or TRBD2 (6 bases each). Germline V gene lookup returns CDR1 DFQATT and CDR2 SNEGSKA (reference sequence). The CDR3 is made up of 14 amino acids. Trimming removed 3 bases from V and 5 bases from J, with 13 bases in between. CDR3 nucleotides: TGCAGTGCTAGTCCGGGGGCTGGGACCGGGGAGCTGTTTTTT. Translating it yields CSASPGAGTGELFF.

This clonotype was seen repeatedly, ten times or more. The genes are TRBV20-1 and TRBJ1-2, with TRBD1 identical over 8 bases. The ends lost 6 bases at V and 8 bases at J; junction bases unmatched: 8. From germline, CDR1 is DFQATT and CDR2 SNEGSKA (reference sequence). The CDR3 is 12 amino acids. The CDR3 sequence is CSAGQGSPGYTF. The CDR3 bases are TGCAGTGCAGGACAGGGAAGTCCCGGCTACACCTTC.

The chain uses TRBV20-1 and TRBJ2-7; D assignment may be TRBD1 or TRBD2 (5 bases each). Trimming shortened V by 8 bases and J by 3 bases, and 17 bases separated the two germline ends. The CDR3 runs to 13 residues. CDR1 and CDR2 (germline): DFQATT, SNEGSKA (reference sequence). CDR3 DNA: TGCAGTCCTCGGGGCGCGAGGAACTACGAGCAGTACTTC. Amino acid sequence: CSPRGARNYEQYF.

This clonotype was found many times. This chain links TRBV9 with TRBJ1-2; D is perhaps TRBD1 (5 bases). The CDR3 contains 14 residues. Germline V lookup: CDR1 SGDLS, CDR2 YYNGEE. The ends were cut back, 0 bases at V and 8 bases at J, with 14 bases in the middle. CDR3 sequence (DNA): TGTGCCAGCAGCGTAGCTGCAGGGAGGGACGGCTACACCTTC. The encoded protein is CASSVAAGRDGYTF. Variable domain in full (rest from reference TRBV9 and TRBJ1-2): DSGVTQTPKHLITATGQRVTLRCSPRSGDLSVYWYQQSLDQGLQFLIQYYNGEERAKGNILERFSAQQFPDLHSELNLSSLELGDSALYFCASSVAAGRDGYTFGSGTRLTVV.

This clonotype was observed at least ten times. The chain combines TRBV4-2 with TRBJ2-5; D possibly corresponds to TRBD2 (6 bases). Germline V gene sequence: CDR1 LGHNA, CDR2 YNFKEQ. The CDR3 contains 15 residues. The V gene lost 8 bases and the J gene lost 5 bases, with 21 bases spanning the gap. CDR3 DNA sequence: TGTGCCAGCCAAGCCGCCAGGCGGGACGGGGAGACCCAGTACTTC. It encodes CASQAARRDGETQYF.

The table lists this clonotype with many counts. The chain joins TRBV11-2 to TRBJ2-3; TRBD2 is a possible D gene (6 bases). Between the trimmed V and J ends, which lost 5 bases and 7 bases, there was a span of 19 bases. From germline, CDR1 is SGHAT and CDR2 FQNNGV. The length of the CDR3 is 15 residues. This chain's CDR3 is CASSVSGPAGYTQYF. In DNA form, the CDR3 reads TGTGCCAGCAGCGTTAGCGGCCCCGCGGGGTATACGCAGTATTTT.

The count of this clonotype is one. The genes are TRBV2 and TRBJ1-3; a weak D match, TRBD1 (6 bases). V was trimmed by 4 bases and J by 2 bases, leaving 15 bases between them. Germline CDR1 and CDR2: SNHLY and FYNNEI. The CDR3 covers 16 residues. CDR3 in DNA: TGTGCCAGCAGTGGATCCGGGACACGTACTGGAAACACCATATATTTT. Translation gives CASSGSGTRTGNTIYF.

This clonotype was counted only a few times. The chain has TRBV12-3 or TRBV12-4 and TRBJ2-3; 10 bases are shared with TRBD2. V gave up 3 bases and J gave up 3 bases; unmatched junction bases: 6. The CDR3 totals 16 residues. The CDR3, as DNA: TGTGCCAGCAGTTTCGAGCGGGGGGGCAGTACAGATACGCAGTATTTT. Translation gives CASSFERGGSTDTQYF.

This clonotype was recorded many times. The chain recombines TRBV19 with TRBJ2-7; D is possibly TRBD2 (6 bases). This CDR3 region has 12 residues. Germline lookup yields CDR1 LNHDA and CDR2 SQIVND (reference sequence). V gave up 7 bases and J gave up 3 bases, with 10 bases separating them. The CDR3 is CASKGRNYEQYF. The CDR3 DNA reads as TGTGCCAGTAAGGGGAGGAACTACGAGCAGTACTTC. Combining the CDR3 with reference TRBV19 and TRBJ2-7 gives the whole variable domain DGGITQSPKYLFRKEGQNVTLSCEQNLNHDAMYWYRQDPGQGLRLIYYSQIVNDFQKGDIAEGYSVSREKKESFPLTVTSAQKNPTAFYLCASKGRNYEQYFGPGTRLTVT.

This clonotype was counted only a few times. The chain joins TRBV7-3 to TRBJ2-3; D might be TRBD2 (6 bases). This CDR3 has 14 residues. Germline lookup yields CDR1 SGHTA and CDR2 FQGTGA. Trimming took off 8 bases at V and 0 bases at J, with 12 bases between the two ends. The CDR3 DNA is TGTGCCAGCGGAGCGGGTGCTAGCACAGATACGCAGTATTTT. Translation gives CASGAGASTDTQYF.